Listed here are 24 T cell receptor beta chains from one sample, sequenced in a study of shared clonotypes between healthy human individuals. The repertoire was sequenced with immunoSEQ multiplex PCR; TCRdb's copy has only in-frame clones and lacks some. This sample yields approximately 1.4 million clones, of which approximately 98% are seen a single time; roughly 0.45% belongs to the top ten. The sample comprised naive CD4+ T cells sorted from blood. Subset indicated: CD45RA+ positively selected. These receptors were taken from a man aged 30 to 45 in good health.

The chain employs TRBV7-2 and TRBJ2-7; D ambiguous. V was pared by 1 base and J by 3 bases, with 10 bases between. Germline CDR1 and CDR2: SGHTA and FQGNSA. The CDR3 contains 14 residues. This CDR3 reads CASSLGPPIYEQYF. The CDR3 bases are TGTGCCAGCAGCTTAGGGCCCCCTATCTACGAGCAGTACTTC. Full variable domain (outside the CDR3, taken from reference TRBV7-2 and TRBJ2-7): GAGVSQSPSNKVTEKGKDVELRCDPISGHTALYWYRQSLGQGLEFLIYFQGNSAPDKSGLPSDRFSAERTGGSVSTLTIQRTQQEDSAVYLCASSLGPPIYEQYFGPGTRLTVT.

This chain connects TRBV25-1 to TRBJ2-7; D might be TRBD1 (6 bases). Germline lookup yields CDR1 MGHDK and CDR2 SYGVNS. The V and J ends lost 6 bases and 3 bases respectively, with 18 bases between them. The CDR3 is 15 amino acids. CDR3 DNA sequence: TGTGCCAGCAGCGATACAGGGATGGGCCACTACGAGCAGTACTTC. Protein sequence: CASSDTGMGHYEQYF.

The chain carries TRBV7-8 and TRBJ1-4, with 9 bases matching TRBD1. The CDR3 has 16 amino acids. CDR1 SGHVS and CDR2 FQNEAQ come from the germline V gene. The V segment lost 5 bases and the J segment 6 bases; nucleotides outside the gene matches: 10. The CDR3 nucleotides are TGTGCCAGCAGCAACACTCTCCGGGACAGGGATGAAAAACTGTTTTTT. Protein product: CASSNTLRDRDEKLFF.

This rearrangement joins TRBV2 to TRBJ1-4, with D unclear. V gave up 4 bases and J gave up 4 bases, with 19 bases separating them. The CDR3 is 17 residues long. Germline-derived CDR1 and CDR2 are SNHLY and FYNNEI. CDR3 coding DNA: TGTGCCAGCAGTGCCCGACCGGGTCTCGGGAGTAATGAAAAACTGTTTTTT. Its protein is CASSARPGLGSNEKLFF.

The chain combines TRBV4-3 with TRBJ1-2; D is unresolved. This CDR3 is 17 amino acids long. V lost 0 bases and J lost 1, with 15 bases in between. The germline V gene encodes CDR1 LGHNA and CDR2 YSLEER. The CDR3 loop reads CASSQDLPGLRNYGYTF. CDR3 nucleotides: TGCGCCAGCAGCCAAGATCTCCCAGGATTACGTAACTATGGCTACACCTTC.

The V call is TRBV28, the J call TRBJ2-3; D uncertain. V lost 5 bases and J 6 bases, leaving 12 bases between the germline ends. CDR1 is MDHEN, CDR2 SYDVKM, per germline. This CDR3 has 13 residues. The CDR3 DNA is TGTGCCAGCAGTATAGGTCGGGCCGATACGCAGTATTTT. This gives the protein CASSIGRADTQYF. The full variable domain, its missing parts supplied by reference TRBV28 and TRBJ2-3, is DVKVTQSSRYLVKRTGEKVFLECVQDMDHENMFWYRQDPGLGLRLIYFSYDVKMKEKGDIPEGYSVSREKKERFSLILESASTNQTSMYLCASSIGRADTQYFGPGTRLTVL.

This chain uses TRBV9 with TRBJ1-4; D is ambiguous. The CDR3 sequence is 13 residues long. Trimming stripped 3 bases from V and 5 bases from J, with 8 bases between. Germline V gene data show CDR1 as SGDLS and CDR2 as YYNGEE. CDR3 protein: CASSATPNEKLFF. As DNA, the CDR3 is TGTGCCAGCAGCGCAACACCGAATGAAAAACTGTTTTTT.

The V call is TRBV11-2, the J call TRBJ1-4; 7 bases are a match to TRBD1. The CDR3 consists of 16 residues. Losses at the gene ends were 0 bases for V and 2 bases for J; bases not matched to a gene: 3. CDR1 is SGHAT and CDR2 is FQNNGV in the germline V gene. CDR3 in DNA: TGTGCCAGCAGCTTAGAACAGGGGTTTACTAATGAAAAACTGTTTTTT. It translates to CASSLEQGFTNEKLFF.

The genes are TRBV27 and TRBJ2-1; no clear D gene. Germline CDR1 reads MNHEY; CDR2 reads SMNVEV (reference sequence). This CDR3 has 15 amino acids. V lost 4 bases, J lost 2 bases, and 12 bases lay in between. In DNA, the CDR3 is TGTGCCAGCAGTTCCCGAGTCTCGCCCTACAATGAGCAGTTCTTC. As protein: CASSSRVSPYNEQFF.

The J gene is TRBJ1-1, the V gene TRBV5-4; D unclear. CDR3 size: 12 residues. V lost 3 bases, J lost 4 bases, and 7 bases lay in between. CDR1 is SGHNT, CDR2 YYREEE, per germline (reference sequence). For the CDR3, the DNA is TGTGCCAGCAGCTCTGGTATCACTGAAGCTTTCTTT. Protein: CASSSGITEAFF.

This clone was observed a single time. The V and J genes are TRBV7-3 and TRBJ2-5; tentatively, D is TRBD2 (6 bases). V gave up 2 bases and J gave up 4 bases, with 17 bases separating them. The germline V gene encodes CDR1 SGHTA and CDR2 FQGTGA. There are 16 residues in the CDR3. The CDR3 DNA sequence: TGTGCCAGCAGCTTAGGACCCCCCGGGGGTTCAGAGACCCAGTACTTC. Encoded protein: CASSLGPPGGSETQYF.

The chain has TRBV7-9 and TRBJ1-4; D remains ambiguous. V lost 2 bases to trimming and J lost 0 bases, with 13 bases between them. Germline V gene lookup returns CDR1 SEHNR and CDR2 FQNEAQ (reference sequence). The CDR3 is 17 amino acids. The CDR3 DNA is TGTGCCAGCAGCTTATCTCTGAGAGATGCAACTAATGAAAAACTGTTTTTT. This encodes CASSLSLRDATNEKLFF.

DNA of the CDR3: TGTGCCAGCAGTGAATCGGTAGGGACTGGCTACACCTTC. Protein: CASSESVGTGYTF. The J gene is TRBJ1-2, the V gene TRBV2; perhaps TRBD1 as D (5 bases). V was cut by 2 bases and J by 7 bases, with 11 bases left in between. Germline V gene sequence: CDR1 SNHLY, CDR2 FYNNEI. CDR3 size: 13 residues.

V usage is TRBV25-1 and J usage is TRBJ2-7; possible D gene TRBD2, 6 bases. The CDR3 contains 14 residues. Germline V gene sequence: CDR1 MGHDK, CDR2 SYGVNS. Trimming pared 1 base from V and 6 bases from J, leaving 13 bases between. For the CDR3, the DNA is TGTGCCAGCAGTGAATCCCCGGGAGTCCCCGAGCAGTACTTC. It specifies CASSESPGVPEQYF.

The chain uses TRBV11-3 and TRBJ2-2, with a weak D call TRBD2 (6 bases). Germline V gives CDR1 SGHNT, CDR2 YENEEA. The length of the CDR3 is 16 residues. Between the trimmed V and J ends, which lost 4 bases and 3 bases, there was a span of 15 bases. The CDR3 here is CASSSPVGGDTGELFF. The CDR3 region has the DNA TGTGCCAGCAGCTCCCCAGTTGGAGGGGACACCGGGGAGCTGTTTTTT.

Only one count was recorded for this clone. One end of the junction varies from germline; a read error may be responsible. The chain joins TRBV7-7 to TRBJ2-3; D unclear. Germline CDR1 is SSHAT and CDR2 is FNYEAQ (reference sequence). The CDR3 sequence is 14 residues long. The CDR3 DNA is TGTGCTAGCAGCTTAAGTGGGATCGGAGATACGCAGTATTTT. Translation: CASSLSGIGDTQYF.

The CDR3 DNA reads TGTGCCAGCAGCTCCCGGACTAGCGGGATCACCGGGGAGCTGTTTTTT. This gives the protein CASSSRTSGITGELFF. The chain joins TRBV7-8 to TRBJ2-2, with 12 bases identical to TRBD2. Trimming cost V 4 bases and J 4 bases; bases outside gene matches: 4. The length of the CDR3 is 16 residues. CDR1 and CDR2 (germline): SGHVS, FQNEAQ.

With respect to this clone: The same CDR3 arises from other DNA sequences in this sample as well. The CDR3 loop reads CASSLAGGTDTQYF. Here the CDR3 DNA reads TGTGCCAGCAGCTTAGCGGGAGGCACAGATACGCAGTATTTT. The rearrangement joins TRBV7-2 to TRBJ2-3; tentative D call: TRBD2 (5 bases). The V gene's germline CDR1 is SGHTA and CDR2 FQGNSA. V dropped 0 bases and J dropped 1 base, with 5 bases sitting between them. The CDR3 runs to 14 residues.

CDR3 bases: TGCGCCAGCAGCCAAGGTTTAATGGGCCCAGATACGCAGTATTTT. Protein sequence: CASSQGLMGPDTQYF. The genes are TRBV4-3 and TRBJ2-3; D unclear. The CDR3 loop spans 15 amino acids. With 1 base removed from V and 4 bases from J, the gap between germline ends came to 12 bases. Germline CDR1 LGHNA, CDR2 YSLEER.

This rearrangement joins TRBV7-2 to TRBJ2-1; 14 bases agree with TRBD2. The CDR3 totals 15 residues. Germline loops: CDR1 SGHTA, CDR2 FQGNSA. The V gene end was trimmed by 5 bases and the J gene end by 10 bases; junction bases not matched to a gene: 7. In DNA, the CDR3 is TGTGCCAGCAGCCCAGGGACTAGCGGGAGTCTCGAGCAGTTCTTC. It yields the protein CASSPGTSGSLEQFF.

The V and J genes are TRBV2 and TRBJ2-2; D is uncertain. The germline V gene has CDR1 SNHLY and CDR2 FYNNEI. V gave up 2 bases and J gave up 6 bases, with 7 bases separating them. CDR3 length: 13 residues. CDR3 in amino acids: CASSEIRAGELFF. CDR3 DNA: TGTGCCAGCAGTGAAATCCGGGCCGGGGAGCTGTTTTTT.

The chain employs TRBV27 and TRBJ2-7; TRBD2 matches at 10 bases. CDR1 MNHEY and CDR2 SMNVEV come from the germline V gene (reference sequence). V was pared by 2 bases and J by 2 bases, with 9 bases of the junction left unmatched. The length of the CDR3 is 17 residues. CDR3 bases: TGTGCCAGCAGTTTAATGGTAGCGGGAGGATTAACCTACGAGCAGTACTTC. Its translation: CASSLMVAGGLTYEQYF.

A word on this clone: Compared with germline, one end of the junction differs, possibly owing to a read error. The J gene is TRBJ2-1, the V gene TRBV5-4, with TRBD2 identical over 7 bases. CDR1 and CDR2 (germline): SGHNT, YYREEE (reference sequence). CDR3 length: 17 residues. CDR3 nucleotide sequence: TGTGCCAGCAGATTGGGTTTGCTAGCGGACACATACAATGAGCAGTTCTTC. It codes for CASRLGLLADTYNEQFF.

The J gene is TRBJ1-1, the V gene TRBV5-4, with 9 bases identical to TRBD1. Germline CDR1 and CDR2: SGHNT and YYREEE (reference sequence). The J segment lost 1 base and the V segment lost 3 bases, leaving 4 bases of the junction unmatched. The CDR3 length is 15 residues. The CDR3 here is CASSSGQGKNTEAFF. In DNA, the CDR3 is TGTGCCAGCAGCTCTGGACAGGGGAAGAACACTGAAGCTTTCTTT.